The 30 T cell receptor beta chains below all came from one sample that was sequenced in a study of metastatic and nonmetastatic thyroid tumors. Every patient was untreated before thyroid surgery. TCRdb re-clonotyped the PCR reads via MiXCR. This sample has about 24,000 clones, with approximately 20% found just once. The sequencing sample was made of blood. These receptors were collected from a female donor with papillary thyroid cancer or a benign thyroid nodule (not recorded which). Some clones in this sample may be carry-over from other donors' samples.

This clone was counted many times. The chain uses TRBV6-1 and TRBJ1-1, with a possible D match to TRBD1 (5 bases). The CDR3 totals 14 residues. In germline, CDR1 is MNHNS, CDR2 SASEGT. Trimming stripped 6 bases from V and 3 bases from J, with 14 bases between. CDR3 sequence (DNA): TGTGCCAGCAGCTCCCGGGGGTCTCACACTGAAGCTTTCTTT. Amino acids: CASSSRGSHTEAFF.

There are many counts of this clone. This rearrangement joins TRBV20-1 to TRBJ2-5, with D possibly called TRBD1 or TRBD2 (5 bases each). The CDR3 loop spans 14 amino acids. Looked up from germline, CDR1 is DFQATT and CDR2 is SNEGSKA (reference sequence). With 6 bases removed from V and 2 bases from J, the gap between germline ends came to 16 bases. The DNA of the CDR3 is TGCAGTGCCCCCGGGACGTGGGAGCAAGAGACCCAGTACTTC. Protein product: CSAPGTWEQETQYF.

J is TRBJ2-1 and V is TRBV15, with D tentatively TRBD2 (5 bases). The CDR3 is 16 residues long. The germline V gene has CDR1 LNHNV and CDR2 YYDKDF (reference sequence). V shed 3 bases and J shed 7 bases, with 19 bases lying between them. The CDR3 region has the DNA TGTGCCACCAGCAGGGCCGGAGGCTGGATGAGGAATGAGCAGTTCTTC. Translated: CATSRAGGWMRNEQFF.

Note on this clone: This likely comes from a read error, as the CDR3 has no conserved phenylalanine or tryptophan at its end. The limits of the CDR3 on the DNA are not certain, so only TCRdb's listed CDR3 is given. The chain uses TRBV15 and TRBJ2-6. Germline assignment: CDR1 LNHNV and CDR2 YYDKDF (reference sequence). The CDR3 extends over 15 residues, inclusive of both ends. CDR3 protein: CATSGGPSGANVVTV.

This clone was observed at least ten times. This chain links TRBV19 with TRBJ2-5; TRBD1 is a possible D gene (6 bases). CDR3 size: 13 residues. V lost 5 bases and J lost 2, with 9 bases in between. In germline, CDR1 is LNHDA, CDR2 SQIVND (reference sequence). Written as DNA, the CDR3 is TGTGCCAGTAGTGCAGGGGTTCAAGAGACCCAGTACTTC. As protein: CASSAGVQETQYF. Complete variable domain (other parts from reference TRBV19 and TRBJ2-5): DGGITQSPKYLFRKEGQNVTLSCEQNLNHDAMYWYRQDPGQGLRLIYYSQIVNDFQKGDIAEGYSVSREKKESFPLTVTSAQKNPTAFYLCASSAGVQETQYFGPGTRLLVL.

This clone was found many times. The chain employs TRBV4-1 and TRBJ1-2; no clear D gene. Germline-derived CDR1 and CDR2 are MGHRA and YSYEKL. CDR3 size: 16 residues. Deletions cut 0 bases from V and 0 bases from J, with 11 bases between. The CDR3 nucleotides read TGCGCCAGCAGCCAAGATTTGAACCCTGCTAACTATGGCTACACCTTC. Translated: CASSQDLNPANYGYTF.

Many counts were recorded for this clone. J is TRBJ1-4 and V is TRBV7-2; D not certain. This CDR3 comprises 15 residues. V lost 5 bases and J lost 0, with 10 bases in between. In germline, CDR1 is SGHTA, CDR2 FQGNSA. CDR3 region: CASSPRPTTNEKLFF. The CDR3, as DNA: TGTGCCAGCAGCCCCAGACCTACAACTAATGAAAAACTGTTTTTT.

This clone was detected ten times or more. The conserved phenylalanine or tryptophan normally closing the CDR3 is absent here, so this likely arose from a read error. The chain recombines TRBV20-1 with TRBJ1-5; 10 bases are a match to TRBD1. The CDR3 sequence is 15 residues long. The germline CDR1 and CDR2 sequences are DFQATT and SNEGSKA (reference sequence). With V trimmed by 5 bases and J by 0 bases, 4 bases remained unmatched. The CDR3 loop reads CSAQDRGYSNQPQHL. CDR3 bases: TGCAGTGCTCAGGACAGGGGGTATAGCAATCAGCCCCAGCATCTT.

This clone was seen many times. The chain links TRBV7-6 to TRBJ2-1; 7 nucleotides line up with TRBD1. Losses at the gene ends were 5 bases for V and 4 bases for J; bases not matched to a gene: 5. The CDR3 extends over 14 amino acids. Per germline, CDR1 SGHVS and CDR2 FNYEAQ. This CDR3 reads CASSLRTGYNEQFF. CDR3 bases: TGTGCCAGCAGCCTCCGGACAGGATACAATGAGCAGTTCTTC.

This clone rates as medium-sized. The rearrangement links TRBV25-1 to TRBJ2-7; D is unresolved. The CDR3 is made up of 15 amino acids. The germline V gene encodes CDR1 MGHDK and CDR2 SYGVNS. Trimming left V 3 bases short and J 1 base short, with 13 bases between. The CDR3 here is CASSDEKTQSYEQYF. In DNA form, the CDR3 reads TGTGCCAGCAGTGACGAGAAGACACAATCCTACGAGCAGTACTTC.

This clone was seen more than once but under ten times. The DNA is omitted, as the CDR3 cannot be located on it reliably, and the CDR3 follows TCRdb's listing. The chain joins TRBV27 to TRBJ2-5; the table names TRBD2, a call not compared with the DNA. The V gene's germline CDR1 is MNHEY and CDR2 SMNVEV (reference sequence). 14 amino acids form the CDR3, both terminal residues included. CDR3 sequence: CASILVGGGDTQYF.

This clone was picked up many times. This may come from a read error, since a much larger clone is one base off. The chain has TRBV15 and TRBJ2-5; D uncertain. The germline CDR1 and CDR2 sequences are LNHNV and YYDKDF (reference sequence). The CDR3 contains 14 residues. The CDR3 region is CATSRDQNQETQCF. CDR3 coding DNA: TGTGCCACCAGCAGAGATCAAAATCAAGAGACCCAGTGCTTC.

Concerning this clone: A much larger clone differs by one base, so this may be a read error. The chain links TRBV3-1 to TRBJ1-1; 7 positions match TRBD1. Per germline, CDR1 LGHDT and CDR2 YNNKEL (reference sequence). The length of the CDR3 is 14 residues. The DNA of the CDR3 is TGTGCCAGCAGCCCCCAGACAGGGACCACTGAAGCTCTCTTT. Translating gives CASSPQTGTTEALF.

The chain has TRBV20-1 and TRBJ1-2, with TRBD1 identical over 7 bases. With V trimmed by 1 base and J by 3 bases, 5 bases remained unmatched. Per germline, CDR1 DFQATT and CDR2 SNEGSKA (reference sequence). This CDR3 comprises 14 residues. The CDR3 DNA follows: TGCAGTGCTAGAGCACAGGGGATCTACTATGGCTACACCTTC. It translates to CSARAQGIYYGYTF.

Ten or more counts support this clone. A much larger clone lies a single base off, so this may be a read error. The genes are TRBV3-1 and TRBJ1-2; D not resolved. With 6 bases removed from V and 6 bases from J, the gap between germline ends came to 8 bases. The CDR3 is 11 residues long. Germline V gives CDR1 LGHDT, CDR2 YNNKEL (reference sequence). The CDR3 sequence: CASRASNGYTF. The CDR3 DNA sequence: TGTGCCAGCAGGGCGTCGAATGGCTACACCTTC. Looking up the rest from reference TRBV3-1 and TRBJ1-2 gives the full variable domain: DTAVSQTPKYLVTQMGNDKSIKCEQNLGHDTMYWYKQDSKKFLKIMFSYNNKELIINETVPNRFSPKSPDKAHLNLHINSLELGDSAVYFCASRASNGYTFGSGTRLTVV.

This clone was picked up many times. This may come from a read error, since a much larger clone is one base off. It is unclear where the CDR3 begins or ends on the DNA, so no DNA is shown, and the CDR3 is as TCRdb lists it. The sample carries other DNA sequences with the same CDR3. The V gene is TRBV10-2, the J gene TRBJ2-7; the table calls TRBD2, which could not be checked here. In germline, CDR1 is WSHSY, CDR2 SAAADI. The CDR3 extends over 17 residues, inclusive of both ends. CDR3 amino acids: CASSEWGLGSSSYEQYF.

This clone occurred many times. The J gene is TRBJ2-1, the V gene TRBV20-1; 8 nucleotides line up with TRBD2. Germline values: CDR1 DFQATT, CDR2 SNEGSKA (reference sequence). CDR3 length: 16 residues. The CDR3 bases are TGCAGCGCCGACTACAGCGGGAGAGTGGGGCGTGGTGAGCAGTTCTTC. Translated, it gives CSADYSGRVGRGEQFF.

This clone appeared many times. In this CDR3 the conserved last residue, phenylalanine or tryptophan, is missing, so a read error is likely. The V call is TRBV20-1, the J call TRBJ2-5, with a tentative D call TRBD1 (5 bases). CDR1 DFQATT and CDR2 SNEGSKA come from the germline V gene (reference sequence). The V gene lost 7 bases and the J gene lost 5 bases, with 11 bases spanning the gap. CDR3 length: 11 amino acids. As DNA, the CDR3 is TGCAGTGTAAATAAGGGGGAGACCCAGTACCTC. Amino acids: CSVNKGETQYL.

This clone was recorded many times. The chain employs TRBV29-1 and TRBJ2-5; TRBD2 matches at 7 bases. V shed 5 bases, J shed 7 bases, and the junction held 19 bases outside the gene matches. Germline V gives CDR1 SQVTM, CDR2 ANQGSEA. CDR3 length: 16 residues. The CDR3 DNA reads TGCAGCGTTCCAGAGGCAGGGACTACCTCAACTAGGACCCAGTACTTC. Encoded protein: CSVPEAGTTSTRTQYF. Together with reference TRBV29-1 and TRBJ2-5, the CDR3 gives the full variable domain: SAVISQKPSRDICQRGTSLTIQCQVDSQVTMMFWYRQQPGQSLTLIATANQGSEATYESGFVIDKFPISRPNLTFSTLTVSNMSPEDSSIYLCSVPEAGTTSTRTQYFGPGTRLLVL.

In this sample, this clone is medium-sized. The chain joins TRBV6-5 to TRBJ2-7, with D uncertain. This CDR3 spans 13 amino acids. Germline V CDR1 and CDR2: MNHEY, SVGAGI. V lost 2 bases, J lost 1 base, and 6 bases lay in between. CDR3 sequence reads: CASSYAESYEQYF. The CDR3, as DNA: TGTGCCAGCAGTTACGCAGAATCCTACGAGCAGTACTTC.

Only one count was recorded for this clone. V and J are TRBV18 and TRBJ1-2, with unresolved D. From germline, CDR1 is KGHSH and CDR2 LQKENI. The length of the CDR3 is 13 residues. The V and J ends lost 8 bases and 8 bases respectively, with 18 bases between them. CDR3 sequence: CASAHTIIEGYTF. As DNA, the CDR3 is TGTGCCAGCGCTCACACGATCATCGAGGGCTACACCTTC.

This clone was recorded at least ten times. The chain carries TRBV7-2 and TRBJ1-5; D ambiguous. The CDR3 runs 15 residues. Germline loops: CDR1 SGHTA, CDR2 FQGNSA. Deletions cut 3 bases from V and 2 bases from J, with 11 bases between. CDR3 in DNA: TGTGCCAGCAGCTTGATTGGGTTGGGCAATCAGCCCCAGCATTTT. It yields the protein CASSLIGLGNQPQHF.

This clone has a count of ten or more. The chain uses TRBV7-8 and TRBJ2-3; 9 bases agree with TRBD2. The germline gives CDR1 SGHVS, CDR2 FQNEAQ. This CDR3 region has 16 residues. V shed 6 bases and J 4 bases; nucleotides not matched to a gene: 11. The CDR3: CASSRRPSGTSDTQYF. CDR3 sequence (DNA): TGTGCCAGCAGTCGAAGACCTAGCGGGACATCAGATACGCAGTATTTT. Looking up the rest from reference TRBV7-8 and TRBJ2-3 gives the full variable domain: GAGVSQSPRYKVAKRGQDVALRCDPISGHVSLFWYQQALGQGPEFLTYFQNEAQLDKSGLPSDRFFAERPEGSVSTLKIQRTQQEDSAVYLCASSRRPSGTSDTQYFGPGTRLTVL.

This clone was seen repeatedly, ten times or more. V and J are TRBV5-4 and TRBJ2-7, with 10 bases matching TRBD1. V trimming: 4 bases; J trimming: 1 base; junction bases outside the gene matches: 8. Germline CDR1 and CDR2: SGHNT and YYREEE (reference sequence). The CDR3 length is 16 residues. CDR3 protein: CASSTGTGASSYEQYF. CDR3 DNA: TGTGCCAGCAGCACCGGGACAGGGGCCTCTTCCTACGAGCAGTACTTC.

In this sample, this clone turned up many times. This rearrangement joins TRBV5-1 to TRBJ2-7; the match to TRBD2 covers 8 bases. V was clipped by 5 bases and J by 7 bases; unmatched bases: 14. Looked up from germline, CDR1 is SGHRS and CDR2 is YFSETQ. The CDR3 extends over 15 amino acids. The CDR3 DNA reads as TGCGCCAGCAGTCTTCTCTCACAGGGCGGGGGGGAGCAGTACTTC. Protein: CASSLLSQGGGEQYF.

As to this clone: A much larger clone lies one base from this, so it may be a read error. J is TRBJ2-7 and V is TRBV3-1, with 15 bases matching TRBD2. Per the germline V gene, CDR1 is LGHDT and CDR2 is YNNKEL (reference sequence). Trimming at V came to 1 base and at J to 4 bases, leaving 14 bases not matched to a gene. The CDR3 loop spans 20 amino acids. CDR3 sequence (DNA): TGTGCCAGCAGCCAAGGGGGACGGTGGACTAGCGGGAGGGGACCTTACGAGCAGTACTTC. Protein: CASSQGGRWTSGRGPYEQYF.

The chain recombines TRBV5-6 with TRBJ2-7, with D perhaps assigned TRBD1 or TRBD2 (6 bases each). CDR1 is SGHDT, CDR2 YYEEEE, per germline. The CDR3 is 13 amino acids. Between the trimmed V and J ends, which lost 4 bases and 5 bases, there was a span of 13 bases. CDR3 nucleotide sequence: TGTGCCAGCAGCGGAGGGACACTCGACGAGCAGTACTTC. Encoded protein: CASSGGTLDEQYF.

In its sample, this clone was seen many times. Here the CDR3 reads CASSLDSLTDTQYF. The CDR3, as DNA: TGTGCCAGCAGCTTGGATAGCCTCACAGATACGCAGTATTTT. This chain joins TRBV7-2 and TRBJ2-3; D ambiguous. This CDR3 has 14 residues. Trimming pared 3 bases from V and 2 bases from J, leaving 9 bases between. The germline V gene has CDR1 SGHTA and CDR2 FQGNSA. Full variable domain (rest looked up from reference TRBV7-2 and TRBJ2-3): GAGVSQSPSNKVTEKGKDVELRCDPISGHTALYWYRQSLGQGLEFLIYFQGNSAPDKSGLPSDRFSAERTGGSVSTLTIQRTQQEDSAVYLCASSLDSLTDTQYFGPGTRLTVL.

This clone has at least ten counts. The CDR3 DNA reads as TGTGCCAGCAAATCCGGGACAGGATTTGGCTACACCTTC. It is translated as CASKSGTGFGYTF. V is TRBV2 and J is TRBJ1-2; 8 bases line up with TRBD1. The CDR3 covers 13 residues. CDR1 is SNHLY, CDR2 FYNNEI, per germline. The junction had 8 bases not matched to a gene; V was cut back by 7 bases and J by 7 bases.

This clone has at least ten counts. The CDR3 sequence: CASSQGVASDEQFF. CDR3 DNA: TGTGCCAGCAGCCAAGGGGTAGCATCTGATGAGCAGTTCTTC. This chain uses TRBV3-1 with TRBJ2-1; D is uncertain. Trimming shortened V by 1 base and J by 8 bases, and 12 bases separated the two germline ends. This CDR3 has 14 amino acids. Germline values: CDR1 LGHDT, CDR2 YNNKEL (reference sequence).